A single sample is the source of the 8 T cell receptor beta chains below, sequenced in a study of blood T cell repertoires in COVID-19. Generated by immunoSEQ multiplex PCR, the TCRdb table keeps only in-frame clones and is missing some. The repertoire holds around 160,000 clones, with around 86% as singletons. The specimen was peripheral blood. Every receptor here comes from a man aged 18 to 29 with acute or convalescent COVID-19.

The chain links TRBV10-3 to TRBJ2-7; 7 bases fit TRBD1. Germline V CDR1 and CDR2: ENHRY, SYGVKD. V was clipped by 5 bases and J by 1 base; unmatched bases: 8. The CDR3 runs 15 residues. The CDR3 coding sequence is TGTGCCATCAGTCGTTTTGGACAGGAGTCCTACGAGCAGTACTTC. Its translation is CAISRFGQESYEQYF.

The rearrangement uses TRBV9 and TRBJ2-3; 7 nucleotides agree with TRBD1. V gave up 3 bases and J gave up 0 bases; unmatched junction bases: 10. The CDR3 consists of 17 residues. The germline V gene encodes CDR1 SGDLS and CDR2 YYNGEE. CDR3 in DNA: TGTGCCAGCAGCGAGCCCCAAGGGGGCTTTAGCACAGATACGCAGTATTTT. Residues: CASSEPQGGFSTDTQYF.

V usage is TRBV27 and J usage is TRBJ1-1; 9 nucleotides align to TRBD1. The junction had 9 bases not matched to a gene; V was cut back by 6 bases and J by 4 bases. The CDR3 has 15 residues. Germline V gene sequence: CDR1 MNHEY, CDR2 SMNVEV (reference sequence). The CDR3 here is CASRPRGQGFTEAFF. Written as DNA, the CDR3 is TGTGCCAGCAGGCCCCGGGGACAGGGTTTCACTGAAGCTTTCTTT.

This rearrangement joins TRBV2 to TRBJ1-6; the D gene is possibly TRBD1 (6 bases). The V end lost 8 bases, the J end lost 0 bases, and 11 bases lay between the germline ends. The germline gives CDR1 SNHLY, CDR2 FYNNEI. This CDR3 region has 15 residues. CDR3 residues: CASLRGSSYNSPLHF. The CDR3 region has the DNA TGTGCCAGCCTCAGGGGTAGCTCCTATAATTCACCCCTCCACTTT.

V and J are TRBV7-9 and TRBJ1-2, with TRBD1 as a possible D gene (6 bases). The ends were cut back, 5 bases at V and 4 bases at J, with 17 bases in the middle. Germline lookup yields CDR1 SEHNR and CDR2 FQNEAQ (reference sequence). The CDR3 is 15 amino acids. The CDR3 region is CASSPRGGNLYGYTF. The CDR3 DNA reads TGTGCCAGCAGCCCTAGGGGGGGTAACCTCTATGGCTACACCTTC.

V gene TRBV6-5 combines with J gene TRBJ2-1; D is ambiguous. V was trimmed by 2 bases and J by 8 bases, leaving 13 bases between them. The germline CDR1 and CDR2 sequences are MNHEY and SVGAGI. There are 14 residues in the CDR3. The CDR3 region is CASSYLWPPHEQFF. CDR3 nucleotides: TGTGCCAGCAGTTACCTTTGGCCCCCCCATGAGCAGTTCTTC.

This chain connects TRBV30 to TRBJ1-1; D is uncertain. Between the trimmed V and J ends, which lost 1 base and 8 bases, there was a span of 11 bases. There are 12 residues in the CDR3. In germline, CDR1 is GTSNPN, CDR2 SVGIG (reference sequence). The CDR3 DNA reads TGTGCCTGGAGTGAAGGGAGCTGGGAAGCTTTCTTT. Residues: CAWSEGSWEAFF.

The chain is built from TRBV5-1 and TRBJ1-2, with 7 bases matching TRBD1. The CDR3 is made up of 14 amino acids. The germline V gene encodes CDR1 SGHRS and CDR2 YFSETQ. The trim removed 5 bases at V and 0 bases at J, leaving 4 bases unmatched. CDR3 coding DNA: TGCGCCAGCAGTCGGGACAGTACTAACTATGGCTACACCTTC. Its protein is CASSRDSTNYGYTF.